The next 28 T cell receptor beta chains were all read from a single sample in a study of blood T cell repertoires in COVID-19. Profiled with immunoSEQ multiplex PCR; TCRdb holds only in-frame clones, not every one. This sample carries 150,000 to 200,000 clones, approximately 80% of them seen once, and the ten largest clones take 11%. Specimen: PBMCs or T cells enriched from blood (not recorded which). The source is a man aged 45-65 years who had recovered from COVID-19.

CDR3 protein: CASSQVSGQGGNYNEQFF. The CDR3 nucleotides read TGTGCCAGCAGCCAAGTTTCTGGACAGGGGGGGAACTACAATGAGCAGTTCTTC. The V and J genes are TRBV4-2 and TRBJ2-1; 10 nucleotides match TRBD1. The trim removed 1 base at V and 3 bases at J, leaving 9 bases unmatched. Germline values: CDR1 LGHNA, CDR2 YNFKEQ. The CDR3 spans 18 residues.

The V and J genes are TRBV2 and TRBJ1-2, with 7 positions matching TRBD1. The CDR3 runs 15 residues. CDR1 SNHLY and CDR2 FYNNEI come from the germline V gene. V dropped 7 bases and J dropped 4; count of bases not matched to a gene: 12. Here the CDR3 DNA reads TGTGCCAGCAAAAGTCGGACAGGCGCCATCTATGGCTACACCTTC. It yields the protein CASKSRTGAIYGYTF. The full variable domain, with the rest looked up from reference TRBV2 and TRBJ1-2, is EPEVTQTPSHQVTQMGQEVILRCVPISNHLYFYWYRQILGQKVEFLVSFYNNEISEKSEIFDDQFSVERPDGSNFTLKIRSTKLEDSAMYFCASKSRTGAIYGYTFGSGTRLTVV.

This chain uses TRBV5-1 with TRBJ1-2, with TRBD1 matching over 8 bases. V was pared by 4 bases and J by 7 bases, with 15 bases of the junction left unmatched. The CDR3 length is 16 residues. Germline V CDR1 and CDR2: SGHRS, YFSETQ. The CDR3 nucleotides are TGCGCCAGCAGCCTAACAGGGGCAGGGGGCTTGAGTGGCTACACCTTC. As protein: CASSLTGAGGLSGYTF.

As regards this clone: Germline is not matched at one junction end, which may reflect a read error. This sequence joins TRBV7-9 and TRBJ1-1, with TRBD1 matching 9 bases. Germline V lookup: CDR1 SEHNR, CDR2 FQNEAQ (reference sequence). This CDR3 is 12 amino acids long. In DNA, the CDR3 is TGTGCCAGCAGCTTAGCGCGGGACAGGGCCCTCTTT. This sequence encodes CASSLARDRALF. The variable domain in full, completed from reference TRBV7-9 and TRBJ1-1, reads DTGVSQNPRHKITKRGQNVTFRCDPISEHNRLYWYRQTLGQGPEFLTYFQNEAQLEKSRLLSDRFSAERPKGSFSTLEIQRTEQGDSAMYLCASSLARDRALFGQGTRLTVV.

The genes are TRBV12-3 or TRBV12-4 and TRBJ2-1, with D hard to call. The CDR3 sequence is 13 residues long. V lost 5 bases to trimming and J lost 1 base, with 6 bases between them. CDR3 DNA: TGTGCCAGCAGTCTCCGTTCCTACAATGAGCAGTTCTTC. Protein sequence: CASSLRSYNEQFF.

V and J are TRBV3-1 (or the pseudogene TRBV3-2) and TRBJ2-1; TRBD2 is a possible D gene (6 bases). The V end lost 4 bases, the J end lost 7 bases, and 14 bases lay between the germline ends. This CDR3 comprises 14 residues. Germline V lookup: CDR1 LGHDT, CDR2 YNNKEL (reference sequence). This chain's CDR3 is CASSLSVLANEQFF. The DNA of the CDR3 is TGTGCCAGCAGCCTAAGTGTCCTAGCGAATGAGCAGTTCTTC.

This chain uses TRBV5-6 with TRBJ2-3, with TRBD2 matching 13 bases. The V gene end was trimmed by 2 bases and the J gene end by 1 base; junction bases not matched to a gene: 4. The CDR3 is 17 amino acids. From germline, CDR1 is SGHDT and CDR2 YYEEEE. The CDR3 spells CASSLLAGGPGTDTQYF. Written as DNA, the CDR3 is TGTGCCAGCAGCTTACTAGCGGGAGGGCCTGGCACAGATACGCAGTATTTT.

The rearrangement links TRBV5-1 to TRBJ1-6; D not resolved. Germline V gene lookup returns CDR1 SGHRS and CDR2 YFSETQ. The V gene lost 0 bases and the J gene lost 9 bases, with 16 bases spanning the gap. The CDR3 is made up of 16 amino acids. CDR3 sequence: CASSLGYGRKSSPLHF. The CDR3 DNA reads TGCGCCAGCAGCTTGGGGTATGGCAGAAAGTCTTCACCCCTCCACTTT.

The genes are TRBV30 and TRBJ2-7, with TRBD2 as a possible D gene (5 bases). Germline V gene lookup returns CDR1 GTSNPN and CDR2 SVGIG (reference sequence). V was shortened by 3 bases and J by 6 bases, with 12 bases between the two germline ends. The CDR3 length is 12 residues. The CDR3 DNA reads TGTGCCTGGAGGCTAGGGAGCGCCGAGCAGTACTTC. Translated, it gives CAWRLGSAEQYF.

This clone was counted between two and nine times. The CDR3 protein is CASSSTSYEQYF. In DNA form, the CDR3 reads TGTGCCAGCAGTTCTACTTCCTACGAGCAGTACTTC. The rearrangement joins TRBV28 to TRBJ2-7; D unclear. V was shortened by 4 bases and J by 1 base, with 5 bases between the two germline ends. Germline loops: CDR1 MDHEN, CDR2 SYDVKM. The CDR3 contains 12 residues. Together with reference TRBV28 and TRBJ2-7, the CDR3 gives the full variable domain: DVKVTQSSRYLVKRTGEKVFLECVQDMDHENMFWYRQDPGLGLRLIYFSYDVKMKEKGDIPEGYSVSREKKERFSLILESASTNQTSMYLCASSSTSYEQYFGPGTRLTVT.

The V call is TRBV19, the J call TRBJ1-2, with 7 bases matching TRBD1. Trimming took 8 bases from V and 5 from J; bases not matched to a gene: 8. The CDR3 loop spans 13 amino acids. CDR1 is LNHDA and CDR2 is SQIVND in the germline V gene (reference sequence). CDR3 coding DNA: TGTGCCAGTTTCCGGGACAGTTTATATGGCTACACCTTC. It encodes CASFRDSLYGYTF.

The gene calls are TRBV2 and TRBJ1-1; weak D call: TRBD1 (6 bases). V dropped 2 bases and J dropped 2 bases, with 12 bases sitting between them. This CDR3 has 15 amino acids. In germline, CDR1 is SNHLY, CDR2 FYNNEI. CDR3 in DNA: TGTGCCAGCAGTGAAAGGACAGCGGTCAACACTGAAGCTTTCTTT. This translates into CASSERTAVNTEAFF.

Only one count was recorded for this clone. The chain has TRBV28 and TRBJ2-1; TRBD2 matches at 11 bases. CDR3 length: 16 residues. V lost 6 bases and J lost 0; bases outside the gene matches: 4. Germline-derived CDR1 and CDR2 are MDHEN and SYDVKM. CDR3 DNA sequence: TGTGCCAGCAGCGACACTAGCGGGAGCTCCTACAATGAGCAGTTCTTC. It is translated as CASSDTSGSSYNEQFF. The whole variable domain, remainder taken from reference TRBV28 and TRBJ2-1, is DVKVTQSSRYLVKRTGEKVFLECVQDMDHENMFWYRQDPGLGLRLIYFSYDVKMKEKGDIPEGYSVSREKKERFSLILESASTNQTSMYLCASSDTSGSSYNEQFFGPGTRLTVL.

The chain has TRBV6-5 and TRBJ2-3, with D perhaps TRBD2 (5 bases). V was trimmed by 5 bases and J by 4 bases, leaving 7 bases between them. CDR3 size: 12 residues. Germline lookup yields CDR1 MNHEY and CDR2 SVGAGI. The CDR3 DNA is TGTGCCAGCAGTCGTAGCGCAGATACGCAGTATTTT. Protein: CASSRSADTQYF.

The chain combines TRBV28 with TRBJ1-1, with 9 bases identical to TRBD1. The germline CDR1 and CDR2 sequences are MDHEN and SYDVKM. V dropped 2 bases and J dropped 5; count of bases not matched to a gene: 6. The CDR3 extends over 15 amino acids. The CDR3 region is CASSLKGTGWTEAFF. Here the CDR3 DNA reads TGTGCCAGCAGTTTAAAAGGGACAGGGTGGACTGAAGCTTTCTTT.

The V gene is TRBV5-1, the J gene TRBJ1-3; D is uncertain. V gave up 1 base and J gave up 0 bases, with 8 bases separating them. The CDR3 contains 15 residues. Germline assignment: CDR1 SGHRS and CDR2 YFSETQ. CDR3 residues: CASSLWHYSGNTIYF. DNA of the CDR3: TGCGCCAGCAGCTTGTGGCACTACTCTGGAAACACCATATATTTT.

This clone was seen only a few times. This sequence joins TRBV18 and TRBJ1-2; D gene unclear. Germline V gene lookup returns CDR1 KGHSH and CDR2 LQKENI. V lost 3 bases, J lost 8 bases, and 10 bases lay in between. The CDR3 extends over 12 amino acids. The CDR3 region is CASSPRVGGYTF. CDR3 coding DNA: TGTGCCAGCTCACCTCGGGTTGGGGGCTACACCTTC.

The gene calls are TRBV7-9 and TRBJ1-5; 11 nucleotides align to TRBD1. CDR3 size: 16 residues. The junction had 5 bases not matched to a gene; V was cut back by 5 bases and J by 2 bases. The germline CDR1 and CDR2 sequences are SEHNR and FQNEAQ (reference sequence). In DNA, the CDR3 is TGTGCCAGCAGCCCTGGGACAGGGGGTGGCAATCAGCCCCAGCATTTT. Translated, it gives CASSPGTGGGNQPQHF.

V and J are TRBV27 and TRBJ1-5, with 8 bases fitting TRBD1. This CDR3 region has 18 residues. The V segment lost 5 bases and the J segment 0 bases; nucleotides outside the gene matches: 12. From germline, CDR1 is MNHEY and CDR2 SMNVEV (reference sequence). The CDR3 protein is CASSPKDRGPYSNQPQHF. In DNA, the CDR3 is TGTGCCAGCAGTCCGAAAGACAGGGGCCCCTATAGCAATCAGCCCCAGCATTTT.

This clone was recorded only once. The chain combines TRBV5-1 with TRBJ2-1; the match to TRBD1 covers 7 bases. Trimming took 2 bases from V and 4 from J; bases not matched to a gene: 3. CDR1 and CDR2 from the germline V gene are SGHRS and YFSETQ. This CDR3 comprises 14 residues. Written as DNA, the CDR3 is TGCGCCAGCAGCTTAAGACAGGGATACAATGAGCAGTTCTTC. Translation: CASSLRQGYNEQFF.

This clone was counted a single time. The chain recombines TRBV18 with TRBJ1-1; D not resolved. Deletions cut 3 bases from V and 8 bases from J, with 7 bases between. The length of the CDR3 is 11 residues. Germline V gives CDR1 KGHSH, CDR2 LQKENI. The CDR3 coding sequence is TGTGCCAGCTCACCGGGGAGAGAAGCTTTCTTT. Protein: CASSPGREAFF. Full variable domain (remainder filled in from reference TRBV18 and TRBJ1-1): NAGVMQNPRHLVRRRGQEARLRCSPMKGHSHVYWYRQLPEEGLKFMVYLQKENIIDESGMPKERFSAEFPKEGPSILRIQQVVRGDSAAYFCASSPGREAFFGQGTRLTVV.

The chain employs TRBV4-1 and TRBJ2-7; possible D gene TRBD2, 5 bases. Trimming left V 1 base short and J 4 bases short, with 11 bases between. This CDR3 contains 14 residues. Germline CDR1 is MGHRA and CDR2 is YSYEKL. The CDR3 loop is CASSQGGGGYEQYF. DNA of the CDR3: TGCGCCAGCAGCCAAGGAGGCGGAGGTTACGAGCAGTACTTC.

The chain couples TRBV7-2 to TRBJ2-7; D unclear. With 4 bases removed from V and 6 bases from J, the gap between germline ends came to 7 bases. CDR3 length: 11 amino acids. CDR1 is SGHTA and CDR2 is FQGNSA in the germline V gene. CDR3 amino acids: CASSSLGEQYF. CDR3 DNA sequence: TGTGCCAGCAGCTCTCTCGGCGAGCAGTACTTC. Looking up the rest from reference TRBV7-2 and TRBJ2-7 gives the full variable domain: GAGVSQSPSNKVTEKGKDVELRCDPISGHTALYWYRQSLGQGLEFLIYFQGNSAPDKSGLPSDRFSAERTGGSVSTLTIQRTQQEDSAVYLCASSSLGEQYFGPGTRLTVT.

This clone was detected once. The J gene is TRBJ2-7, the V gene TRBV28; the D gene is possibly TRBD2 (5 bases). V shed 10 bases and J shed 2 bases, with 15 bases lying between them. The CDR3 is made up of 13 amino acids. Germline CDR1 MDHEN, CDR2 SYDVKM. CDR3 coding DNA: TGTGCCACCAAGCTCGTTAGCGCCTACGAGCAGTACTTC. Encoded protein: CATKLVSAYEQYF.

The chain is built from TRBV6-5 and TRBJ2-1; 10 positions match TRBD2. The CDR3 has 15 residues. The V gene end was trimmed by 7 bases and the J gene end by 7 bases; junction bases not matched to a gene: 10. Per germline, CDR1 MNHEY and CDR2 SVGAGI. CDR3 DNA: TGTGCCAGCATCGGTGAGCGGGGGGGCGCGAATGAGCAGTTCTTC. Protein: CASIGERGGANEQFF.

This clone turned up a few times. V and J are TRBV19 and TRBJ2-1; maybe TRBD1 (6 bases). The germline V gene has CDR1 LNHDA and CDR2 SQIVND (reference sequence). The CDR3 sequence is 13 residues long. V lost 5 bases to trimming and J lost 5 bases, with 10 bases between them. The CDR3 coding sequence is TGTGCCAGTAGTCCCCACAGGGACAATGAGCAGTTCTTC. Translating it yields CASSPHRDNEQFF.

This clone was observed a few times. This chain connects TRBV6-5 to TRBJ1-4; D perhaps matches TRBD1 (6 bases). CDR3 length: 14 residues. V lost 11 bases and J lost 5, with 18 bases in between. Germline lookup yields CDR1 MNHEY and CDR2 SVGAGI. This chain's CDR3 is CALGRGGANEKLFF. The CDR3 DNA follows: TGTGCCCTTGGGAGGGGGGGCGCAAATGAAAAACTGTTTTTT.

The rearrangement links TRBV19 to TRBJ2-5, with 8 bases matching TRBD1. This CDR3 is built from 15 residues. Per the germline V gene, CDR1 is LNHDA and CDR2 is SQIVND (reference sequence). The V and J ends lost 3 bases and 5 bases, in that order; junction bases with no gene match: 8. The CDR3 coding sequence is TGTGCCAGTAGTATCCCGGGACAGGCCCTGGAGACCCAGTACTTC. Translated: CASSIPGQALETQYF.